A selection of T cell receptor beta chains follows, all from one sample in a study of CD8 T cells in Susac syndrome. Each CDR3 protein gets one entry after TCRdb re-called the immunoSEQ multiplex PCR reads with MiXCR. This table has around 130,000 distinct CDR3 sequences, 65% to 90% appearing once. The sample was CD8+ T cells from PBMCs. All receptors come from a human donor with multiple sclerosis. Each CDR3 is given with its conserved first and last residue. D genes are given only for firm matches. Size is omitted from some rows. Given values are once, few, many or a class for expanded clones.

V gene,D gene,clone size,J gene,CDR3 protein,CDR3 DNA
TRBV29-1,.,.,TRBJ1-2,CSVGDIYGYTF,TGCAGCGTGGGGGACATCTATGGCTACACCTTC
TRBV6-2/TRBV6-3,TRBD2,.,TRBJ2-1,CASSFQLAGYNEQFF,TGTGCCAGCAGTTTTCAACTAGCGGGTTACAATGAGCAGTTCTTC
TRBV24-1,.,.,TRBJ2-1,CATSVGGNEQFF,TGTGCCACCAGTGTGGGAGGCAATGAGCAGTTCTTC
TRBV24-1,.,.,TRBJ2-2,CATSWGYTGELFF,TGTGCCACCAGTTGGGGGTACACCGGGGAGCTGTTTTTT
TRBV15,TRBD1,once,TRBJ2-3,CATSREGTGTVGADTQYF,TGTGCCACCAGCAGAGAAGGGACAGGTACTGTCGGGGCAGATACGCAGTATTTT
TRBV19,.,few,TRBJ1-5,CASMGRMSNQPQHF,TGTGCCAGTATGGGCAGGATGAGCAATCAGCCCCAGCATTTT
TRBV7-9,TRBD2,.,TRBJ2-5,CASSLVGGRETQYF,TGTGCCAGCAGCCTGGTGGGGGGGAGAGAGACCCAGTACTTC
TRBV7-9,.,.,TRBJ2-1,CASSSLRGRGDNEQFF,TGTGCCAGCAGCTCCCTCAGAGGTAGGGGAGACAATGAGCAGTTCTTC
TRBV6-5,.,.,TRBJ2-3,CASSYGLGGTDTQYF,TGTGCCAGCAGTTACGGTTTGGGGGGCACAGATACGCAGTATTTT
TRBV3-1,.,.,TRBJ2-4,CASSQGSLNIQYF,TGTGCCAGCAGCCAAGGCAGCTTAAACATTCAGTACTTC